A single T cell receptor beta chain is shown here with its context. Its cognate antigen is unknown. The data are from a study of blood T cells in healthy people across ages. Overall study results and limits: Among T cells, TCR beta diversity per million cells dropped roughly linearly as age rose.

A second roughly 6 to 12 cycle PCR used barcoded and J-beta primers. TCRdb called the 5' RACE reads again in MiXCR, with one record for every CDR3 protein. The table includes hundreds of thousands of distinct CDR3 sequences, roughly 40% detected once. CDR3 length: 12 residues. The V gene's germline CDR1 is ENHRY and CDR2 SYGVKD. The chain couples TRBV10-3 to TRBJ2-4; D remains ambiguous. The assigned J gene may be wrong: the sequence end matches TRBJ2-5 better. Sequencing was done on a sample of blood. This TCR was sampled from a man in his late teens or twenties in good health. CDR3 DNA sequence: TGTGCCATCAGTGATGTAGCAGAGACCCAGTACTTC. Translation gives CAISDVAETQYF.